This T cell receptor (beta chain) was captured by sequencing in a study of Ad26.COV2.S vaccination and SARS-CoV-2 variants. Study-level points and caveats: People who got the vaccine had more spike-specific TCR breadth than people who got placebo.

A note on this clone: Its antigen remains unidentified.

The CDR3 runs 15 residues. CDR1 is WNHNN, CDR2 SYGVQD, per germline (reference sequence). The V gene lost 5 bases and the J gene lost 3 bases, with 16 bases spanning the gap. Method: immunoSEQ multiplex PCR; TCRdb's copy keeps in-frame clones and lacks some. This sample has some 39,000 clones, with 83% found just once. V is TRBV10-1 and J is TRBJ1-1; D possibly corresponds to TRBD1 (6 bases). The sequence derives from a human donor who had recovered from COVID-19. The starting material was peripheral blood, obtained after recovery from COVID-19. The CDR3: CASSPGGGRDTEAFF. CDR3 nucleotides: TGCGCCAGCAGTCCCGGTGGGGGCAGGGACACTGAAGCTTTCTTT.